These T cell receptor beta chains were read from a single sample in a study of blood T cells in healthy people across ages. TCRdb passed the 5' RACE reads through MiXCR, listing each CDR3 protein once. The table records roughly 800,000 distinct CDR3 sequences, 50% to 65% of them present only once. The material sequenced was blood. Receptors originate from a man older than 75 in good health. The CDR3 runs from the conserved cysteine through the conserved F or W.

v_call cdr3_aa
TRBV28 CASSSRAGAKDTQYF
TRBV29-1 CSEPGDRDSYEQYF
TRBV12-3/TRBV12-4 CASSSTSGSLAEQFF
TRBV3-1 CASSQRGAKTQYF
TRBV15 CATSRSQDIAKNIQYF
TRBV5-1 CASSAQGSYNEQFF
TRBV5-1 CASLSTGGTYNEQFF
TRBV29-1 CSGGGANQETQYF
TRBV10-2 CASRGNIGANVLTF
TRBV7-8 CASSLLSGIRGEESYEQYF
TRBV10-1 CASSPYVAGVPEQFF
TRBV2 CASVVLPGETQYF
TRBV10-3 CAIGGQALASGANVLTF
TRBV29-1 CSVEGGAYEQFF
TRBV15 CATSTIDRGYYGYTF
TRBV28 CASSRLAGIYEQYF
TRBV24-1 CATSDHRRDTGELFF
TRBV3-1 CASSQRTGSTDTQYF
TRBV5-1 CASSLTGTGELFF
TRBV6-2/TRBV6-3 CASSDSLMGETQYF